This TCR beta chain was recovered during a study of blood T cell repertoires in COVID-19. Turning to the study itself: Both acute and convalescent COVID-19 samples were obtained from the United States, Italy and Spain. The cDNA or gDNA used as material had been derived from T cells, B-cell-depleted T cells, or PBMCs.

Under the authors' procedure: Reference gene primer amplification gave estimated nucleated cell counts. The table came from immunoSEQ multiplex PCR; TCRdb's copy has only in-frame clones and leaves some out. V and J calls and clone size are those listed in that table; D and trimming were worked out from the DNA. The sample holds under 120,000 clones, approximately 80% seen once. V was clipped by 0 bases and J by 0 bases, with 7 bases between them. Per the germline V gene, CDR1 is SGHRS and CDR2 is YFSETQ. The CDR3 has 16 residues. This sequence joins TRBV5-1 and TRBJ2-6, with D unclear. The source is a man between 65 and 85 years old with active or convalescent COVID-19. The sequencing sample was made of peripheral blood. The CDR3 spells CASSLAPTSGANVLTF. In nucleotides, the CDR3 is TGCGCCAGCAGCTTGGCTCCTACCTCTGGGGCCAACGTCCTGACTTTC.